The sequence of this TCR beta chain was determined in a study of blood T cell repertoires in COVID-19. Study details: Whether acute or convalescent, the COVID-19 samples came from the United States, Italy and Spain.

Turning to this clone: Other DNA sequences in the sample encode the same CDR3.

Authors' data handling: How many nucleated cells were present was estimated from reference gene primer amplification. The method was immunoSEQ multiplex PCR; TCRdb's version includes in-frame clones alone and lacks a portion of them. V and J calls and clone size are copied from that table; D and trimming were computed from the DNA. Counted here are tens of thousands of clones, around nine tenths occurring once; the ten biggest clones make up roughly 4.8%. V was pared by 1 base and J by 6 bases, with 8 bases of the junction left unmatched. The germline V gene has CDR1 SGHTA and CDR2 FQGNSA. The CDR3 is made up of 17 amino acids.

This TCR derives from an elderly woman with acute or convalescent COVID-19. The source material was peripheral blood. V usage is TRBV7-2 and J usage is TRBJ2-3, with 12 bases fitting TRBD2. The CDR3 protein is CASSLGLAGGPGDTQYF. CDR3 sequence (DNA): TGTGCCAGCAGCTTAGGGCTAGCGGGGGGGCCGGGTGATACGCAGTATTTT.